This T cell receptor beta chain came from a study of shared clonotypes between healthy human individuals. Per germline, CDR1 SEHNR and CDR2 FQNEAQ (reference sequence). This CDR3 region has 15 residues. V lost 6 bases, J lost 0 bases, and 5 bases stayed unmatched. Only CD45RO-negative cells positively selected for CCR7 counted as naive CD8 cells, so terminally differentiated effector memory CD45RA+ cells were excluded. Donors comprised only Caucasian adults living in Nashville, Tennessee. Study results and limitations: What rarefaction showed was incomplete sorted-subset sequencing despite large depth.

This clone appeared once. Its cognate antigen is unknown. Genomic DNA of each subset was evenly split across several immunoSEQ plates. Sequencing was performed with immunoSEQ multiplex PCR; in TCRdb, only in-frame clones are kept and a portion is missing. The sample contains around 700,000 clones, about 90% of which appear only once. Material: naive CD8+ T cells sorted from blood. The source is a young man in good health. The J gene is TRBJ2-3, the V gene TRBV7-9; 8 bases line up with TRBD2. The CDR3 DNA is TGTGCCAGCAGGGGACTAGAAACTAGCACAGATACGCAGTATTTT. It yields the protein CASRGLETSTDTQYF.